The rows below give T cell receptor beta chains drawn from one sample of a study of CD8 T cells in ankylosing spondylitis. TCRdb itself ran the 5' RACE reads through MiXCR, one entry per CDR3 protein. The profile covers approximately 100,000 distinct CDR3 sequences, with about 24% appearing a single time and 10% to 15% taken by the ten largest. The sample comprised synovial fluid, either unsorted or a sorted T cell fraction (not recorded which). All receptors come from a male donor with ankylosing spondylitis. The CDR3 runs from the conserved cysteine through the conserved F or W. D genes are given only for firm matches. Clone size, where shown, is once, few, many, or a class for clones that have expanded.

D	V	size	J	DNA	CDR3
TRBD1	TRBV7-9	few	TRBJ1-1	TGTGCCAGCAGCCCCACTACAGGGGCCCGGGAAAGGGCTGAAGCTTTCTTT	CASSPTTGARERAEAFF
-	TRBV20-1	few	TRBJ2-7	TGCAGTGCTAGGGATAGCCTTGGACCTAGTCCCCACGAGCAGTACTTC	CSARDSLGPSPHEQYF
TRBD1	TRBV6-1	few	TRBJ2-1	TGTGCCAGCACCCTTGGGACAGCGGCCAATGAGCAGTTCTTC	CASTLGTAANEQFF
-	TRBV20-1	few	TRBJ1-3	TGCAGTGCCGCCCGGGGCGATAGAAACACCATATATTTT	CSAARGDRNTIYF
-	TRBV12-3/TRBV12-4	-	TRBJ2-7	TGTGCCAGCAGCCCATTAGGAGGGAGAGCCTACGAGCAGTACTTC	CASSPLGGRAYEQYF
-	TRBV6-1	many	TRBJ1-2	TGTGCCAGCAGCCATGGACACACCGGCTACACCTTC	CASSHGHTGYTF
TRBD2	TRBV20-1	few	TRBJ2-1	TGCAGTGCTTTTAGCGGGAGTGCGTACAATGAGCAGTTCTTC	CSAFSGSAYNEQFF
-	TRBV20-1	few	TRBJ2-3	TGCAGTGCTAGACGGTCGCAGGGCACAGATACGCAGTATTTT	CSARRSQGTDTQYF
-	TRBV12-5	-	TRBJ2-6	TGTGCTAGTGGCTCTGGGACAATCTCTGGGGCCAACGTCCTGACTTTC	CASGSGTISGANVLTF
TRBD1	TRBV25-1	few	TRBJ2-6	TGTGCCAGCAGTGATCAGGTTGGACAGGTGACCTCTGGGGCCAACGTCCTGACTTTC	CASSDQVGQVTSGANVLTF
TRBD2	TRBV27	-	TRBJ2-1	TGTGCCAGCAGTTTAAGCGGGGGGTTGAATGAGCAGTTCTTC	CASSLSGGLNEQFF
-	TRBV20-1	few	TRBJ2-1	TGCAGTGCTAGCGGGGAATACCCTTACAATGAGCAGTTCTTC	CSASGEYPYNEQFF
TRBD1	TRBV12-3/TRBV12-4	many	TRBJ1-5	TGTGCCAGCAGCCCCAACACGGGACAGTTGAATCAGCCCCAGCATTTT	CASSPNTGQLNQPQHF
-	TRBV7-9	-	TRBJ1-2	TGTGCCAGCAGCTTAGGACAGCTCACCGCGGGGGGCTACACCTTC	CASSLGQLTAGGYTF
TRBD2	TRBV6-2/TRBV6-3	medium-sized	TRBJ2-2	TGTGCCAGCAGAGACTTAAGCGGGAGGAATGCCGGGGAGCTGTTTTTT	CASRDLSGRNAGELFF
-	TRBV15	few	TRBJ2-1	TGTGCCACCCTCAACGAGGATGAGCAGTTCTTC	CATLNEDEQFF
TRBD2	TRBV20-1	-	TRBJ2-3	TGCAGTGCTAGGGCCGGAGCGGGAGGGTCAGATACGCAGTATTTT	CSARAGAGGSDTQYF
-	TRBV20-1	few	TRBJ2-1	TGCAGTGCTAGTGGCGGTAGCTCCTACAATGAGCAGTTCTTC	CSASGGSSYNEQFF
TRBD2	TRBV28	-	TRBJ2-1	TGTGCCAGCATCTCTGCCAAGGGACTAGCCTCCATTAATGAGCAGTTCTTC	CASISAKGLASINEQFF
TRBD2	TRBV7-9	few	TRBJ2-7	TGTGCCAGCAGGTTAGCGGGAGAGACCGACGAGCAGTACTTC	CASRLAGETDEQYF
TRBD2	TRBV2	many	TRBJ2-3	TGTGCCAGCAGGCGGGGGTCAGATACGCAGTATTTT	CASRRGSDTQYF
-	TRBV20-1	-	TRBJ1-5	TGCAGTGCTAGATCTGGGGCGGGTTCGAATCAGCCCCAGCATTTT	CSARSGAGSNQPQHF
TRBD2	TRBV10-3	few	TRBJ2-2	TGTGCCATCAGGAATAGCGGGAGTGGCACCGGGGAGCTGTTTTTT	CAIRNSGSGTGELFF
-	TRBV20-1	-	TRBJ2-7	TGCAGTGCTAGTCCCAGCCTCTACGAGCAGTACTTC	CSASPSLYEQYF
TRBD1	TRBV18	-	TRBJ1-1	TGTGCCAGCTCCCCGGGACAGGAAAACACTGAAGCTTTCTTT	CASSPGQENTEAFF
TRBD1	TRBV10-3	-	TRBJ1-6	TGTGCCATAAAAAGACAGGGGGGAGATAATTCACCCCTCCACTTT	CAIKRQGGDNSPLHF
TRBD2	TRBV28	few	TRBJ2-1	TGTGCCAGCAGTTTATGGGTGGTAGCGGGAGGATTCGGGCAGTTCTTC	CASSLWVVAGGFGQFF
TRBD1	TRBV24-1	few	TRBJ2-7	TGTGCCACCAGTGGGGACAGCCCCTACGAGCAGTACTTC	CATSGDSPYEQYF
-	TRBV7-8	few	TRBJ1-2	TGTGCCAGCAGCTTAAGGGGACTAAGAGACTATGGCTACACCTTC	CASSLRGLRDYGYTF
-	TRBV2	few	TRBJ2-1	TGTGCCAGCAGTGATAGTTGGGCGGACAGCTCCTACAATGAGCAGTTCTTC	CASSDSWADSSYNEQFF
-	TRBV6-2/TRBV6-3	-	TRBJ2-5	TGTCCCAGCAGTTCCGCAGTGCGAGAGACCCAGTACTTC	CPSSSAVRETQYF
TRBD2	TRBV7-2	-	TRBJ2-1	TGTGCCAGCAACCTAGGACTAGCGGGAGTAGTTGAGCAGTTCTTC	CASNLGLAGVVEQFF
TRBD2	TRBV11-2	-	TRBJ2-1	TGTGCCAGCAGCTTAGGTGGTCTAGCGGGAGTCGGTGAGCAGTTCTTC	CASSLGGLAGVGEQFF
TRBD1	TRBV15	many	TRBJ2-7	TGTGCCACCAGCAGGTCTGGACAGGGGCGTTCCTACGAGCAGTACTTC	CATSRSGQGRSYEQYF
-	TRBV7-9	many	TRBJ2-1	TGTGCCAGCAGCTCCTCCCAGTGGGTCACCTACAATGAGCAGTTCTTC	CASSSSQWVTYNEQFF
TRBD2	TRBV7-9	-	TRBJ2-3	TGTGCCAGCAGCCGGTCTAGCGGGAGTGGAGATACGCAGTATTTT	CASSRSSGSGDTQYF
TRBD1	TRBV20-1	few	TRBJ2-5	TGCAGTGCATCGGGACAGGGTGGAGAGACCCAGTACTTC	CSASGQGGETQYF
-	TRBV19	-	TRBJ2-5	TGTGCCAGTAGTCCCCGGGTCGGGGAGACCCAGTACTTC	CASSPRVGETQYF
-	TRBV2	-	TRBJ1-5	TGTGCCAGCAGCCGCCGGTTAGGGGGGGCAAAACAGCCCCAGCATTTT	CASSRRLGGAKQPQHF
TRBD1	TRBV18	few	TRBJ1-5	TGTGCCAGCTCACCTCAGGACAGGGTTAGCAATCAGCCCCAGCATTTT	CASSPQDRVSNQPQHF
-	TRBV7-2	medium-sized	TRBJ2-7	TGTGCCAGCAGCTTAGAAGTTTTAGTTTCCTACGAGCAGTACTTC	CASSLEVLVSYEQYF
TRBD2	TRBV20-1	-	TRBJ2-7	TGCAGTGCTAGAGATGGGACTAGAATCGGCGAGCAGTACTTC	CSARDGTRIGEQYF
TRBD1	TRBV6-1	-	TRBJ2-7	TGTGCCATCTCTAGGTCGGGACAGGGATTCTACGAGCAGTACTTC	CAISRSGQGFYEQYF
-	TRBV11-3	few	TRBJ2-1	TGTGCCAGCAGCTTAGAGGGGACACGTGACGACTCAGAGCAGTTCTTC	CASSLEGTRDDSEQFF
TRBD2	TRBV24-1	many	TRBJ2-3	TGTGCCACCAGTGACGGGACTAGCGGGAGTTGGACAGATACGCAGTATTTT	CATSDGTSGSWTDTQYF
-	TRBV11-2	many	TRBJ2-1	TGTGCCAGCAGCTCCCCCCCGGGCGTCAATGAGCAGTTCTTC	CASSSPPGVNEQFF
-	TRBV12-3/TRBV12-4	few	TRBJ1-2	TGTGCCAGCAGTTTAGGTGGTCAGGGTTATGGCTACACCTTC	CASSLGGQGYGYTF